Below, 22 T cell receptor beta chains from the same sample are listed, as sequenced in a study of cytomegalovirus exposure and HLA in healthy donors (dated by TCRdb to 2016 to 2017). The library was made by the immunoSEQ multiplex PCR assay. For the multiplex PCR, a mixture combining 60 forward primers for TCR Vbeta segments and 13 reverse primers for TCR Jbeta segments was used. As stored in TCRdb, this immuneACCESS dataset retains in-frame rearrangements with V and J assigned. A fraction of the clones does not appear; measured against another copy, unresolved V genes explain less than half of the discrepancy, and the remainder lacks a known reason. This specimen's table enumerates 130,000 or so clones. Clones ranked in the top ten supply about 1.4% of the sample. The sequenced sample consisted of PBMCs. The receptors shown here come from a woman aged 40 to 49 in good health and CMV-seronegative.

J is TRBJ2-3 and V is TRBV6-6; 7 bases are shared with TRBD1. This CDR3 has 15 amino acids. Germline V lookup: CDR1 MNHNY, CDR2 SVGAGI (reference sequence). Losses at the gene ends were 2 bases for V and 2 bases for J; bases not matched to a gene: 4. The CDR3 spells CASSYRTGITDTQYF. CDR3 DNA sequence: TGTGCCAGCAGTTACAGGACAGGAATCACAGATACGCAGTATTTT.

The chain employs TRBV9 and TRBJ2-7; possibly TRBD1 for D (7 bases). The V gene lost 3 bases and the J gene lost 3 bases, with 16 bases spanning the gap. In germline, CDR1 is SGDLS, CDR2 YYNGEE. The CDR3 is 15 residues long. In DNA, the CDR3 is TGTGCCAGCAGCGCCAGGGGGGACGGATACTACGAGCAGTACTTC. Its protein product is CASSARGDGYYEQYF.

The CDR3 spells CASSIWDRNYGYTF. In DNA form, the CDR3 reads TGTGCCAGTAGTATATGGGACAGGAACTATGGCTACACCTTC. The J gene is TRBJ1-2, the V gene TRBV19; 8 bases map to TRBD1. Trimming removed 2 bases from V and 2 bases from J; junction bases left unmatched: 1. The V gene's germline CDR1 is LNHDA and CDR2 SQIVND (reference sequence). This CDR3 region has 14 residues.

The V gene is TRBV4-2, the J gene TRBJ2-3, with 11 bases lining up with TRBD2. This CDR3 comprises 15 residues. V trimming: 8 bases; J trimming: 1 base; junction bases outside the gene matches: 5. The V gene's germline CDR1 is LGHNA and CDR2 YNFKEQ. The CDR3 sequence is CASGMTSGGTDTQYF. CDR3 DNA: TGTGCCAGCGGCATGACTAGCGGGGGCACAGATACGCAGTATTTT.

The V and J genes are TRBV5-4 and TRBJ2-2, with 11 bases identical to TRBD2. The CDR3 has 15 amino acids. In germline, CDR1 is SGHNT, CDR2 YYREEE (reference sequence). After removal of 0 bases from V and 6 bases from J, the junction contained 1 base not matched to a gene. For the CDR3, the DNA is TGTGCCAGCAGCTTGGTGACTAGCGGGGCCGGGGAGCTGTTTTTT. It is translated as CASSLVTSGAGELFF.

The chain joins TRBV7-9 to TRBJ1-5; 9 nucleotides align to TRBD1. V lost 3 bases, J lost 3 bases, and 6 bases stayed unmatched. Germline CDR1 and CDR2: SEHNR and FQNEAQ (reference sequence). This CDR3 is 16 amino acids long. CDR3 nucleotides: TGTGCCAGCAGCTTGGGGACAGGGTGGGTCAATCAGCCCCAGCATTTT. Residues: CASSLGTGWVNQPQHF.

The chain joins TRBV7-6 to TRBJ2-3, with 12 nucleotides matching TRBD2. Looked up from germline, CDR1 is SGHVS and CDR2 is FNYEAQ. The junction had 2 bases not matched to a gene; V was cut back by 2 bases and J by 2 bases. This CDR3 region has 16 residues. The CDR3 reads CASSLRLAGDTDTQYF. CDR3 bases: TGTGCCAGCAGCTTAAGACTAGCGGGGGACACAGATACGCAGTATTTT.

The chain recombines TRBV11-2 with TRBJ1-1; 8 bases agree with TRBD1. The CDR3 has 15 amino acids. Trimming removed 3 bases from V and 4 bases from J; junction bases left unmatched: 7. CDR1 SGHAT and CDR2 FQNNGV come from the germline V gene. CDR3 nucleotides: TGTGCCAGCAGCTTTTCACAGGGGGGGGGCACTGAAGCTTTCTTT. Translated: CASSFSQGGGTEAFF.

CDR3 residues: CASTLGHKETQYF. The CDR3 region has the DNA TGCGCCAGCACGCTAGGCCATAAAGAGACCCAGTACTTC. The chain combines TRBV5-1 with TRBJ2-5, with D hard to call. The CDR3 loop spans 13 amino acids. V lost 6 bases, J lost 3 bases, and 12 bases lay in between. CDR1 and CDR2 from the germline V gene are SGHRS and YFSETQ.

The rearrangement joins TRBV21-1 to TRBJ1-2; the D call of TRBD1 is as the table states it, not checked on the DNA. TRBV21-1 is a pseudogene. The CDR3 loop spans 15 amino acids. Here the CDR3 DNA reads TGTGCCAGCAGCACTCACAGGGGGGCAAACTATGGCTACACCTTC. Protein sequence: CASSTHRGANYGYTF.

This chain uses TRBV2 with TRBJ2-1; TRBD1 aligns across 7 bases. Germline V gives CDR1 SNHLY, CDR2 FYNNEI. The J segment lost 7 bases and the V segment lost 6 bases, leaving 12 bases of the junction unmatched. The length of the CDR3 is 15 residues. CDR3 residues: CASRKPGTVLNEQFF. Written as DNA, the CDR3 is TGTGCCAGCAGAAAGCCGGGGACAGTGTTGAATGAGCAGTTCTTC.

V usage is TRBV27 and J usage is TRBJ1-6; 7 bases are a match to TRBD1. The J segment lost 5 bases and the V segment lost 7 bases, leaving 8 bases of the junction unmatched. CDR3 length: 15 amino acids. Looked up from germline, CDR1 is MNHEY and CDR2 is SMNVEV (reference sequence). In DNA, the CDR3 is TGTGCCAGCACCTTGGGACAGATTAATAATTCACCCCTCCACTTT. Translated: CASTLGQINNSPLHF.

The V gene is TRBV14, the J gene TRBJ2-3; 13 bases match TRBD2. The V gene's germline CDR1 is SGHDN and CDR2 FVKESK. The trim removed 4 bases at V and 2 bases at J, leaving 3 bases unmatched. The CDR3 has 16 amino acids. CDR3 sequence (DNA): TGTGCCAGCAGCCTCGGGACTAGCGGGGACACAGATACGCAGTATTTT. As protein: CASSLGTSGDTDTQYF.

The chain is built from TRBV19 and TRBJ2-7, with D uncertain. This CDR3 has 13 amino acids. V was clipped by 4 bases and J by 5 bases, with 12 bases between them. In germline, CDR1 is LNHDA, CDR2 SQIVND (reference sequence). The CDR3 spells CASSKTDGHEQYV. Here the CDR3 DNA reads TGTGCCAGTAGTAAAACAGATGGACACGAGCAGTACGTC.

The gene calls are TRBV11-1 and TRBJ2-7, with 9 bases identical to TRBD1. The J segment lost 2 bases and the V segment lost 5 bases, leaving 7 bases of the junction unmatched. Per germline, CDR1 SGHAT and CDR2 FQDESV (reference sequence). The CDR3 extends over 15 amino acids. In nucleotides, the CDR3 is TGTGCCAGCAGCCAAATAGGGGACAGGGCCTACGAGCAGTACTTC. This encodes CASSQIGDRAYEQYF.

The V call is TRBV28, the J call TRBJ2-7; TRBD1 might be the D (6 bases). CDR3 size: 14 residues. Germline V gives CDR1 MDHEN, CDR2 SYDVKM. Between the trimmed V and J ends, which lost 6 bases and 2 bases, there was a span of 14 bases. The DNA of the CDR3 is TGTGCCAGCAGCCAACAGGGTAGGACCTACGAGCAGTACTTC. Protein product: CASSQQGRTYEQYF.

The CDR3 DNA sequence: TGTGCCAGCAGCTTGGGGACAGGGGAAGAAAAACTGTTTTTT. It codes for CASSLGTGEEKLFF. This chain joins TRBV7-9 and TRBJ1-4; TRBD1 matches 10 bases. From germline, CDR1 is SEHNR and CDR2 FQNEAQ (reference sequence). The V gene end was trimmed by 3 bases and the J gene end by 8 bases; junction bases not matched to a gene: 3. The CDR3 totals 14 residues.

This sequence joins TRBV6-5 and TRBJ1-2; 7 bases map to TRBD1. Germline lookup yields CDR1 MNHEY and CDR2 SVGAGI. CDR3 length: 13 amino acids. J lost 5 bases, V lost 6 bases, and 6 bases had no gene match. CDR3 loop: CASRTDRDYGYTF. Here the CDR3 DNA reads TGTGCCAGCAGAACCGACAGGGATTATGGCTACACCTTC.

The gene calls are TRBV29-1 and TRBJ2-6; 8 bases agree with TRBD1. Per germline, CDR1 SQVTM and CDR2 ANQGSEA. With 6 bases clipped from V and 0 bases from J, the junction kept 4 bases outside the gene matches. CDR3 length: 15 amino acids. In nucleotides, the CDR3 is TGCAGCGTGGGACAGGTCAACTCTGGGGCCAACGTCCTGACTTTC. This translates into CSVGQVNSGANVLTF.

The V and J genes are TRBV6-5 and TRBJ1-2, with TRBD1 as a possible D gene (5 bases). V lost 6 bases, J lost 5 bases, and 16 bases lay in between. The CDR3 is 14 residues long. Germline V CDR1 and CDR2: MNHEY, SVGAGI. CDR3 residues: CASSHSDRGYGYTF. The CDR3 nucleotides are TGTGCCAGCAGCCACTCGGATAGGGGATATGGCTACACCTTC.

This rearrangement joins TRBV28 to TRBJ1-1; D is perhaps TRBD1 (6 bases). V gave up 3 bases and J gave up 1 base, with 18 bases separating them. Per the germline V gene, CDR1 is MDHEN and CDR2 is SYDVKM. The CDR3 runs to 17 residues. CDR3 in amino acids: CASSFSWGTWENTEAFF. The CDR3 DNA reads TGTGCCAGCAGTTTTAGTTGGGGGACATGGGAGAACACTGAAGCTTTCTTT.

V and J are TRBV7-6 and TRBJ2-2; D is unresolved. The CDR3 has 14 amino acids. From germline, CDR1 is SGHVS and CDR2 FNYEAQ. V gave up 5 bases and J gave up 3 bases, with 10 bases separating them. The chain's CDR3 is CASSSDLYTGELFF. The CDR3 bases are TGTGCCAGCAGCAGCGACTTGTACACCGGGGAGCTGTTTTTT.